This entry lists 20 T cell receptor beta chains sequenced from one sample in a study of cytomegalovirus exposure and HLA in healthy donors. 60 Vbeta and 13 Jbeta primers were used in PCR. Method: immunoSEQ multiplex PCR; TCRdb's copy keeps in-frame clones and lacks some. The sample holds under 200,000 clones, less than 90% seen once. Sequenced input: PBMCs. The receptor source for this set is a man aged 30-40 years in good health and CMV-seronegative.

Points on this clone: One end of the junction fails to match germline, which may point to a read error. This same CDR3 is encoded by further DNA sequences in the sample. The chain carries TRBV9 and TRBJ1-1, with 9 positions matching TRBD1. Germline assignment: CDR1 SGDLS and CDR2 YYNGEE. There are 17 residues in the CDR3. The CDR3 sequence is CASSVGRTGVQNTEAFF. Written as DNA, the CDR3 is TGTGCCAGCAGCGTAGGGAGGACAGGGGTTCAGAACACTGAGGCTTTCTTT. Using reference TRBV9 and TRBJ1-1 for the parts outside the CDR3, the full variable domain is DSGVTQTPKHLITATGQRVTLRCSPRSGDLSVYWYQQSLDQGLQFLIQYYNGEERAKGNILERFSAQQFPDLHSELNLSSLELGDSALYFCASSVGRTGVQNTEAFFGQGTRLTVV.

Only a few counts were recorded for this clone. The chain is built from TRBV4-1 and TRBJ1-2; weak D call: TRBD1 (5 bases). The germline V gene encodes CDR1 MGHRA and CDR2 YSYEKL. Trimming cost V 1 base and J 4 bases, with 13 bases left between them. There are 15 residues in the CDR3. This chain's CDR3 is CASSQGGGGAYGYTF. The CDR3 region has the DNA TGCGCCAGCAGCCAAGGGGGAGGCGGGGCCTATGGCTACACCTTC.

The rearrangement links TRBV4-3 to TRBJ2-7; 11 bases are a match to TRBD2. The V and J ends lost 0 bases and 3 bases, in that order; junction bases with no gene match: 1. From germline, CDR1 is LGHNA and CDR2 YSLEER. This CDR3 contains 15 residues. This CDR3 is CASSQDGTSGYEQYF. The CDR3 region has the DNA TGCGCCAGCAGCCAAGATGGGACTAGCGGCTACGAGCAGTACTTC.

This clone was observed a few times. The CDR3 protein is CASSLRQDNTEAFF. CDR3 coding DNA: TGTGCCAGCAGTCTGAGACAAGACAACACTGAAGCTTTCTTT. The V and J genes are TRBV27 and TRBJ1-1; D remains unclear. V was cut by 5 bases and J by 2 bases, with 12 bases left in between. The CDR3 runs to 14 residues. Looked up from germline, CDR1 is MNHEY and CDR2 is SMNVEV (reference sequence).

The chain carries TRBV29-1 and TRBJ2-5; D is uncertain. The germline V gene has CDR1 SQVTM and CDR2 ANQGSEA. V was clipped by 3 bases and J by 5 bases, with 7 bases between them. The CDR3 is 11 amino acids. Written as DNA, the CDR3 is TGCAGCGTTGATTTAGTGGAGACCCAGTACTTC. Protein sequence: CSVDLVETQYF.

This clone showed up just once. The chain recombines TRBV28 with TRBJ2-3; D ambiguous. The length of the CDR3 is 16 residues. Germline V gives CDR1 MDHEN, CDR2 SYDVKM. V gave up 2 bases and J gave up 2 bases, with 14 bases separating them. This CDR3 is CASSLDGPLNTDTQYF. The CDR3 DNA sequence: TGTGCCAGCAGTTTAGATGGGCCCCTCAACACAGATACGCAGTATTTT.

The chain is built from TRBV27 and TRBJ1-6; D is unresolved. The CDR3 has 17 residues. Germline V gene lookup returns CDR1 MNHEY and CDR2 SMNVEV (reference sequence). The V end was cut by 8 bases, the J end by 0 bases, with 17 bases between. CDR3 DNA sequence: TGTGCCAGCGGAGCTGTTGGGTGGAGCTCCTATAATTCACCCCTCCACTTT. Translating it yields CASGAVGWSSYNSPLHF.

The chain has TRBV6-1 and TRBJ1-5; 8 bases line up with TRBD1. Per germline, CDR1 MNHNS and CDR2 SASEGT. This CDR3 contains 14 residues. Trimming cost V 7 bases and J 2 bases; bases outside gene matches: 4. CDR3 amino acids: CASNPTGGNQPQHF. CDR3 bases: TGTGCCAGCAACCCGACAGGGGGCAATCAGCCCCAGCATTTT.

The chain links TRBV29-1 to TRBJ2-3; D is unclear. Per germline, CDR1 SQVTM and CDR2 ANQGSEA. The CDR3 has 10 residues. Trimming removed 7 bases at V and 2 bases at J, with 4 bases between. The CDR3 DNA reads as TGCAGCGCCTACACAGATACGCAGTATTTT. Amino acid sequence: CSAYTDTQYF.

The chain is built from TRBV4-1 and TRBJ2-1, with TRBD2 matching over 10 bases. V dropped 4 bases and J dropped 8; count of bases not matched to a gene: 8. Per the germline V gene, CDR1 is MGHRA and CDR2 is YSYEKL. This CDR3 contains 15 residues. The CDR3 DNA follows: TGCGCCAGCAGCCTGAGCGGGGGGGCCTCCCATGAGCAGTTCTTC. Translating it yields CASSLSGGASHEQFF.

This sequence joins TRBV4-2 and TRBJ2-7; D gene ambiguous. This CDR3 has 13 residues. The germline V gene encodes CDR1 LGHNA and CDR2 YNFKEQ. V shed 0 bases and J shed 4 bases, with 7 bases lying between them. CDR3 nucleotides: TGTGCCAGCAGCCAAGAATCACTTTACGAGCAGTACTTC. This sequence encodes CASSQESLYEQYF.

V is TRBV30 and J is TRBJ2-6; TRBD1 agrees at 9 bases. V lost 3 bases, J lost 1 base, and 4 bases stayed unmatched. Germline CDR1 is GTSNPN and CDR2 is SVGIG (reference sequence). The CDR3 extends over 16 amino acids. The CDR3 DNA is TGTGCCTGGAGCCGGGACAGGGAGTCTGGGGCCAACGTCCTGACTTTC. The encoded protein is CAWSRDRESGANVLTF.

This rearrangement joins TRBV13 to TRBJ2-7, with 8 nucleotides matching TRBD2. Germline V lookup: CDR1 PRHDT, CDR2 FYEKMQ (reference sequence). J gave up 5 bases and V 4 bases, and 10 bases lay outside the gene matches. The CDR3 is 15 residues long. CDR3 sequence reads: CASSWERGGPDEQYF. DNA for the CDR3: TGTGCCAGCAGCTGGGAACGGGGGGGCCCCGACGAGCAGTACTTC.

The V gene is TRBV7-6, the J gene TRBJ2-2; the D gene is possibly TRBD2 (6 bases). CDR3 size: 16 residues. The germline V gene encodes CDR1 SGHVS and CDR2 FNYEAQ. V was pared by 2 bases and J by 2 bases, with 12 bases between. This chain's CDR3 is CASSLKSGLNTGELFF. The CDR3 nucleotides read TGTGCCAGCAGCTTAAAATCGGGACTTAACACCGGGGAGCTGTTTTTT.

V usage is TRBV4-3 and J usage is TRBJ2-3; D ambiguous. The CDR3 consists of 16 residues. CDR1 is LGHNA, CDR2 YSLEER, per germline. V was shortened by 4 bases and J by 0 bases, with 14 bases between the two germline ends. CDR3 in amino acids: CASSRAAPRSTDTQYF. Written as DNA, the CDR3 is TGCGCCAGCAGCCGCGCGGCCCCAAGAAGCACAGATACGCAGTATTTT.

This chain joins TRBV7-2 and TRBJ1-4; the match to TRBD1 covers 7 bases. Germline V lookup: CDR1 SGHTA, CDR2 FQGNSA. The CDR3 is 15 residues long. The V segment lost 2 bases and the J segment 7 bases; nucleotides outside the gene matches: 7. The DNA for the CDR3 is TGTGCCAGCAGCTTAAGACAGGGTCTGAGTGAAAAACTGTTTTTT. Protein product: CASSLRQGLSEKLFF.

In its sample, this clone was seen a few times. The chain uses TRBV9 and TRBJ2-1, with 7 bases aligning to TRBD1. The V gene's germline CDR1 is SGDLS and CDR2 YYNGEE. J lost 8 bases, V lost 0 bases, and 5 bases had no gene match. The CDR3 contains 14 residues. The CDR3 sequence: CASSVEQGFDEQFF. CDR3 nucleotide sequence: TGTGCCAGCAGCGTAGAACAGGGGTTTGATGAGCAGTTCTTC.

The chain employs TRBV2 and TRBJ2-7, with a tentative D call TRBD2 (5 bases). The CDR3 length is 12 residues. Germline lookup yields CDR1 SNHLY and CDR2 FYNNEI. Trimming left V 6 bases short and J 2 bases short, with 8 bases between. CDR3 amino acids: CASRGGPYEQYF. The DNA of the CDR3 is TGTGCCAGCAGAGGAGGTCCCTACGAGCAGTACTTC.

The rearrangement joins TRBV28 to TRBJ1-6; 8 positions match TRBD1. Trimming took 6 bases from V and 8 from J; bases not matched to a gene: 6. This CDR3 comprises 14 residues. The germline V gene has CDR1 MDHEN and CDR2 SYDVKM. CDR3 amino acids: CASSTGTGHSPLHF. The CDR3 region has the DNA TGTGCCAGCAGCACCGGGACAGGCCATTCACCCCTCCACTTT.

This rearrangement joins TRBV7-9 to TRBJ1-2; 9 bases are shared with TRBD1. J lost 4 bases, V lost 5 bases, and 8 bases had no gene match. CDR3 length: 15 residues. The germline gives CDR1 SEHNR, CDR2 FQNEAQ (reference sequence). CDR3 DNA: TGTGCCAGCAGCCCCACGGGACAGGGCGGCTATGGCTACACCTTC. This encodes CASSPTGQGGYGYTF.